These 21 T cell receptor beta chains came from one sample sequenced in a study of PD-1 blockade in classical Hodgkin lymphoma. The protocol was immunoSEQ multiplex PCR, while the TCRdb copy is restricted to in-frame clones and leaves out a portion. The sample has approximately 70,000 clones; about 93% are singletons. Specified time point: newly diagnosed, previously untreated cHL patient sample. The source material was peripheral blood mononuclear cells (PBMCs). The receptor set was obtained from a human donor with classical Hodgkin lymphoma.

The chain employs TRBV19 and TRBJ1-5, with D unresolved. The CDR3 is 16 residues long. Between the trimmed V and J ends, which lost 6 bases and 2 bases, there was a span of 17 bases. Germline values: CDR1 LNHDA, CDR2 SQIVND (reference sequence). CDR3 in amino acids: CASRERSVAGNQPQHF. Written as DNA, the CDR3 is TGTGCCAGTAGAGAGCGATCCGTTGCGGGCAATCAGCCCCAGCATTTT.

Remarks on this clone: Without the conserved terminal phenylalanine or tryptophan, this CDR3 likely stems from a read error. The DNA is omitted, as the CDR3 cannot be located on it reliably, and the CDR3 follows TCRdb's listing. This chain connects TRBV3-1 (or the pseudogene TRBV3-2) to TRBJ2-6; the table gives TRBD1 as D, unverified against the DNA. The CDR3 has 8 amino acids, counting both end residues. Germline V gives CDR1 LGHDT, CDR2 YNNKEL (reference sequence). CDR3 residues: CASSHPLT.

This sequence joins TRBV11-3 and TRBJ2-2, with 14 positions matching TRBD2. CDR3 size: 16 residues. Germline values: CDR1 SGHNT, CDR2 YENEEA. Germline trimming cut 5 bases from V and 8 bases from J; bases unmatched to any gene: 7. CDR3 bases: TGTGCCAGCAGCGCCGCGGGACTAGCGGGAGTAGGGGAGCTGTTTTTT. As protein: CASSAAGLAGVGELFF.

This chain joins TRBV29-1 and TRBJ2-3; a weak D match, TRBD2 (5 bases). The V gene lost 7 bases and the J gene lost 0 bases, with 14 bases spanning the gap. Germline loops: CDR1 SQVTM, CDR2 ANQGSEA. This CDR3 region has 14 residues. The CDR3 here is CSAGSGLSTDTQYF. CDR3 coding DNA: TGCAGCGCGGGGTCGGGGTTGAGCACAGATACGCAGTATTTT.

V and J are TRBV9 and TRBJ1-1, with 10 bases lining up with TRBD1. V shed 3 bases, J shed 5 bases, and the junction held 7 bases outside the gene matches. This CDR3 comprises 15 residues. The germline V gene has CDR1 SGDLS and CDR2 YYNGEE. CDR3 sequence reads: CASSAQTGGVTEAFF. CDR3 coding DNA: TGTGCCAGCAGCGCCCAGACAGGGGGCGTAACTGAAGCTTTCTTT.

The J gene is TRBJ2-7, the V gene TRBV6-6; the D gene is possibly TRBD1 (6 bases). V gave up 5 bases and J gave up 0 bases, with 11 bases separating them. The germline V gene has CDR1 MNHNY and CDR2 SVGAGI (reference sequence). The CDR3 covers 14 residues. The CDR3 DNA follows: TGTGCCAGCAGTATCCGGGACACCTCCTACGAGCAGTACTTC. Its translation: CASSIRDTSYEQYF.

This chain links TRBV28 with TRBJ2-2; weak D call: TRBD2 (5 bases). Trimming took 7 bases from V and 1 from J, leaving 7 bases between them. This CDR3 comprises 13 residues. CDR1 and CDR2 (germline): MDHEN, SYDVKM. Written as DNA, the CDR3 is TGTGCCAGCATGGCGGGGAACACCGGGGAGCTGTTTTTT. It yields the protein CASMAGNTGELFF.

V usage is TRBV5-1 and J usage is TRBJ2-7; D unclear. Trimming removed 0 bases at V and 2 bases at J, with 12 bases between. The V gene's germline CDR1 is SGHRS and CDR2 YFSETQ. This CDR3 has 15 residues. CDR3: CASSLAWNPAYEQYF. In nucleotides, the CDR3 is TGCGCCAGCAGCTTGGCCTGGAACCCAGCCTACGAGCAGTACTTC. The full variable domain, completed using reference TRBV5-1 and TRBJ2-7, is KAGVTQTPRYLIKTRGQQVTLSCSPISGHRSVSWYQQTPGQGLQFLFEYFSETQRNKGNFPGRFSGRQFSNSRSEMNVSTLELGDSALYLCASSLAWNPAYEQYFGPGTRLTVT.

This CDR3 reads CASKGSQGQPSYEQYF. As DNA, the CDR3 is TGTGCCAGCAAGGGATCCCAGGGACAGCCATCCTACGAGCAGTACTTC. This rearrangement joins TRBV7-3 to TRBJ2-7; TRBD1 matches 7 bases. This CDR3 comprises 16 residues. Germline V lookup: CDR1 SGHTA, CDR2 FQGTGA. V shed 7 bases and J 1 base; nucleotides not matched to a gene: 13.

This clone was detected once. The J gene is TRBJ2-1, the V gene TRBV10-3; possibly TRBD1 for D (6 bases). Germline V gene data show CDR1 as ENHRY and CDR2 as SYGVKD. The V end was cut by 11 bases, the J end by 5 bases, with 19 bases between. The CDR3 spans 14 residues. The CDR3 is CAAKRRQEDNEQFF. CDR3 in DNA: TGTGCCGCCAAGCGGAGACAGGAGGACAATGAGCAGTTCTTC.

The V gene is TRBV7-2, the J gene TRBJ2-4, with D perhaps being TRBD1 or TRBD2 (6 bases each). The CDR3 is made up of 15 amino acids. Per the germline V gene, CDR1 is SGHTA and CDR2 is FQGNSA. The V and J ends lost 5 bases and 3 bases respectively, with 14 bases between them. The chain's CDR3 is CASSVREGGKNIQYF. Written as DNA, the CDR3 is TGTGCCAGCAGCGTCCGAGAGGGGGGCAAAAACATTCAGTACTTC.

The rearrangement uses TRBV10-3 and TRBJ1-1, with 7 bases fitting TRBD1. Germline lookup yields CDR1 ENHRY and CDR2 SYGVKD. The CDR3 length is 13 residues. With V trimmed by 10 bases and J by 0 bases, 5 bases remained unmatched. The CDR3 nucleotides read TGTGCCACCCTGGGACAGTTGAACACTGAAGCTTTCTTT. Protein: CATLGQLNTEAFF.

The rearrangement uses TRBV10-3 and TRBJ2-7, with 7 positions matching TRBD1. CDR1 and CDR2 (germline): ENHRY, SYGVKD. The CDR3 has 13 residues. The ends lost 7 bases at V and 7 bases at J; junction bases unmatched: 10. The CDR3 DNA sequence: TGTGCCATCACTATGGGACAGTACGAGGAGCAGTACTTC. It specifies CAITMGQYEEQYF.

The chain links TRBV4-2 to TRBJ2-7; possible D gene TRBD1, 5 bases. This CDR3 has 16 amino acids. Germline V CDR1 and CDR2: LGHNA, YNFKEQ. Trimming shortened V by 0 bases and J by 1 base, and 13 bases separated the two germline ends. As DNA, the CDR3 is TGTGCCAGCAGCCAAGATCTACAGGACCCTTCCTACGAGCAGTACTTC. This sequence encodes CASSQDLQDPSYEQYF.

This clone showed up just once. The genes are TRBV4-1 and TRBJ2-3, with D possibly TRBD2 on 6 matching bases. The CDR3 is made up of 14 amino acids. The V gene lost 4 bases and the J gene lost 5 bases, with 13 bases spanning the gap. The germline CDR1 and CDR2 sequences are MGHRA and YSYEKL. The CDR3 loop is CASSRGGIGDTQYF. DNA of the CDR3: TGCGCCAGCAGCCGTGGGGGGATAGGAGATACGCAGTATTTT.

The chain recombines TRBV6-5 with TRBJ2-7; a possible D gene is TRBD1 (6 bases). Germline CDR1 and CDR2: MNHEY and SVGAGI. V lost 6 bases, J lost 5 bases, and 20 bases lay in between. This CDR3 comprises 15 residues. CDR3: CASSPGAGDSHEQYF. The CDR3 DNA sequence: TGTGCCAGCAGCCCCGGGGCAGGGGATAGCCACGAGCAGTACTTC.

V and J are TRBV27 and TRBJ1-2, with D uncertain. Germline-derived CDR1 and CDR2 are MNHEY and SMNVEV (reference sequence). The CDR3 is made up of 13 amino acids. The ends were cut back, 6 bases at V and 4 bases at J, with 12 bases in the middle. As DNA, the CDR3 is TGTGCCAGCAGCTTCTCCCCGACCTATGGCTACACCTTC. Amino acid sequence: CASSFSPTYGYTF.

The J gene is TRBJ1-2, the V gene TRBV28; D uncertain. This CDR3 contains 12 residues. The V gene lost 6 bases and the J gene lost 3 bases, with 8 bases spanning the gap. Germline V gene data show CDR1 as MDHEN and CDR2 as SYDVKM. CDR3 amino acids: CASSNGYYGYTF. CDR3 nucleotides: TGTGCCAGCAGCAACGGGTACTATGGCTACACCTTC.

The chain is built from TRBV2 and TRBJ1-5, with 7 nucleotides matching TRBD1. The CDR3 consists of 13 residues. V was pared by 6 bases and J by 5 bases, with 4 bases of the junction left unmatched. Per the germline V gene, CDR1 is SNHLY and CDR2 is FYNNEI. CDR3 DNA: TGTGCCAGCAGGACAGGGTCCCATCAGCCCCAGCATTTT. Translating gives CASRTGSHQPQHF.

The chain links TRBV12-5 to TRBJ1-5; D gene unclear. The germline V gene has CDR1 LGHNT and CDR2 FRNRAP. CDR3 length: 14 amino acids. Between the trimmed V and J ends, which lost 7 bases and 1 base, there was a span of 11 bases. CDR3 coding DNA: TGTGCTAGTGCCGGTCGGTTAAGCAATCAGCCCCAGCATTTT. It codes for CASAGRLSNQPQHF.

The rearrangement links TRBV7-2 to TRBJ1-1, with D possibly being TRBD1 (5 bases). The V gene's germline CDR1 is SGHTA and CDR2 FQGNSA. The CDR3 length is 15 residues. The germline V and J ends were trimmed by 2 bases and 4 bases, with 14 bases remaining between them. The CDR3 reads CASSLQGAGLTEAFF. The DNA for the CDR3 is TGTGCCAGCAGCTTACAGGGAGCGGGGCTCACTGAAGCTTTCTTT.